The rows below give T cell receptor beta chains drawn from one sample of a study of blood T cell repertoires in COVID-19. Sequenced by immunoSEQ multiplex PCR; TCRdb stores in-frame clones only, minus some. Of around 200,000 clones listed, about 90% are singletons. Material for sequencing was peripheral blood. These receptor sequences come from a man aged 18 to 35 with active or convalescent COVID-19. The CDR3 runs from the conserved cysteine through the conserved F or W. Fields, in order: V gene, clone size, D gene, J gene, CDR3 protein, CDR3 DNA. D genes are given only for firm matches. Not every row has a clone size; where given, it reads once, few, many or a size class.

V: TRBV10-1; size: NA; D: TRBD1; J: TRBJ1-4; CDR3: CASRTGTGRVNGNEKLFF; DNA: TGCGCCAGCAGAACCGGGACAGGGAGAGTTAACGGTAATGAAAAACTGTTTTTT
V: TRBV5-8; size: NA; D: TRBD1; J: TRBJ2-7; CDR3: CASSSDRSSYEQYF; DNA: TGTGCCAGCAGCTCGGACAGGAGCTCCTACGAGCAGTACTTC
V: TRBV24-1; size: NA; D: TRBD2; J: TRBJ2-3; CDR3: CATTKTSGLFTDTQYF; DNA: TGTGCCACCACCAAGACTAGCGGACTATTCACAGATACGCAGTATTTT
V: TRBV5-1; size: once; D: TRBD1; J: TRBJ2-7; CDR3: CASSLRDRGLDEQYF; DNA: TGCGCCAGCAGCCTCCGGGACAGGGGTTTGGACGAGCAGTACTTC
V: TRBV5-4; size: once; D: TRBD1; J: TRBJ2-7; CDR3: CASRLGTGDSYEQYF; DNA: TGTGCCAGCAGGCTAGGGACAGGGGATTCCTACGAGCAGTACTTC
V: TRBV19; size: NA; D: NA; J: TRBJ2-1; CDR3: CASSIDEGGRSYNEQFF; DNA: TGTGCCAGTAGTATAGACGAAGGGGGTAGGTCCTACAATGAGCAGTTCTTC
V: TRBV27; size: once; D: TRBD1; J: TRBJ1-2; CDR3: CASSHRTGGDYGYTF; DNA: TGTGCCAGCAGTCATAGGACAGGGGGCGACTATGGCTACACCTTC
V: TRBV7-2; size: NA; D: NA; J: TRBJ1-3; CDR3: CASSPMSSGNTIYF; DNA: TGTGCCAGCAGCCCCATGTCCTCTGGAAACACCATATATTTT
V: TRBV7-9; size: NA; D: NA; J: TRBJ1-1; CDR3: CASSLVGGNTEAFF; DNA: TGTGCCAGCAGCTTAGTAGGGGGGAACACTGAAGCTTTCTTT
V: TRBV7-9; size: NA; D: NA; J: TRBJ2-7; CDR3: CASSSSGSGEQYF; DNA: TGTGCCAGCAGCTCCAGCGGTTCGGGCGAGCAGTACTTC
V: TRBV5-1; size: NA; D: TRBD2; J: TRBJ2-1; CDR3: CASSLGGEGHFF; DNA: TGCGCCAGCAGCCTTGGCGGGGAGGGGCATTTCTTC
V: TRBV19; size: NA; D: TRBD2; J: TRBJ2-3; CDR3: CASSIRLAGGTDTQYF; DNA: TGTGCCAGTAGTATAAGACTAGCGGGAGGCACAGATACGCAGTATTTT
V: TRBV29-1; size: NA; D: NA; J: TRBJ1-1; CDR3: CSVLPGGIVNTEAFF; DNA: TGCAGCGTCCTTCCGGGGGGGATTGTGAACACTGAAGCTTTCTTT
V: TRBV7-2; size: NA; D: TRBD1; J: TRBJ2-7; CDR3: CASSSRTGAAYEQYF; DNA: TGTGCCAGCAGCTCCCGGACAGGGGCGGCCTACGAGCAGTACTTC
V: TRBV6-6; size: NA; D: TRBD1; J: TRBJ2-5; CDR3: CASRTGYETQYF; DNA: TGTGCCAGCAGGACAGGGTACGAGACCCAGTACTTC
V: TRBV28; size: once; D: NA; J: TRBJ1-1; CDR3: CASTEGNTEAFF; DNA: TGTGCCAGCACGGAGGGCAACACTGAAGCTTTCTTT
V: TRBV30; size: NA; D: TRBD1; J: TRBJ1-2; CDR3: CAWSEGAHYGYTF; DNA: TGTGCCTGGAGTGAGGGGGCGCACTATGGCTACACCTTC
V: TRBV18; size: NA; D: NA; J: TRBJ2-7; CDR3: CASSPRNTDEQYF; DNA: TGTGCCAGCTCACCACGTAATACTGACGAGCAGTACTTC
V: TRBV7-2; size: NA; D: TRBD2; J: TRBJ2-7; CDR3: CASSLSWREYEQYF; DNA: TGTGCCAGCAGCTTATCCTGGCGGGAGTACGAGCAGTACTTC
V: TRBV21-1; size: NA; D: NA; J: TRBJ2-7; CDR3: CASSKRRGYEQYF; DNA: TGTGCCAGCAGCAAAAGACGGGGCTACGAGCAGTACTTC
V: TRBV3-1/TRBV3-2; size: NA; D: NA; J: TRBJ2-5; CDR3: CASSHAGGETQYF; DNA: TGTGCCAGCAGCCATGCTGGAGGGGAGACCCAGTACTTC
V: TRBV19; size: NA; D: NA; J: TRBJ1-4; CDR3: CASAAGRYEKLFF; DNA: TGTGCCAGTGCGGCGGGGAGGTATGAAAAACTGTTTTTT
V: TRBV12-2; size: once; D: NA; J: TRBJ1-2; CDR3: CASRLARQVNYGYTF; DNA: TGTGCAAGTCGCTTAGCAAGGCAGGTTAACTATGGCTACACCTTC
V: TRBV3-1/TRBV3-2; size: NA; D: NA; J: TRBJ1-1; CDR3: CASSKQVNTEAFF; DNA: TGTGCCAGCAGCAAACAGGTGAACACTGAAGCTTTCTTT
V: TRBV19; size: NA; D: NA; J: TRBJ2-7; CDR3: CASGNRDYEQYF; DNA: TGTGCCAGTGGAAACAGAGACTACGAGCAGTACTTC
V: TRBV19; size: NA; D: TRBD1; J: TRBJ1-2; CDR3: CASRPGQGAVFDGYTF; DNA: TGTGCCAGCCGGCCGGGACAGGGGGCAGTCTTTGATGGCTACACCTTC
V: TRBV10-3; size: NA; D: TRBD2; J: TRBJ2-5; CDR3: CAISEGLASGRRPQETQYF; DNA: TGTGCCATCAGTGAGGGGTTGGCTAGCGGGAGAAGACCCCAAGAGACCCAGTACTTC
V: TRBV4-2; size: once; D: TRBD2; J: TRBJ2-3; CDR3: CASSLVSGGAMTDTQYF; DNA: TGTGCCAGCAGCCTCGTTAGCGGGGGGGCGATGACAGATACGCAGTATTTT